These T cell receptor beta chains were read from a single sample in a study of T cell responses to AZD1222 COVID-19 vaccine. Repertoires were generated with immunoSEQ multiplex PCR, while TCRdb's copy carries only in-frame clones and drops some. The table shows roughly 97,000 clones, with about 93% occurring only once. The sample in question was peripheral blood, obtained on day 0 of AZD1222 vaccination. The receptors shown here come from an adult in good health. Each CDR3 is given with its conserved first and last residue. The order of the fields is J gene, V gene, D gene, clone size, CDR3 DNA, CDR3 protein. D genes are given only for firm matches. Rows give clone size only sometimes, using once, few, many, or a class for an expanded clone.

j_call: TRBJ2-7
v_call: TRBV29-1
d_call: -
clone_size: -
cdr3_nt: TGCAGCGTTGAAGAAGCGGAGTCCCCTCGCGAGCAGTACTTC
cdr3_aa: CSVEEAESPREQYF

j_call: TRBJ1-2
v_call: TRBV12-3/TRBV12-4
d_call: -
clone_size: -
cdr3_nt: TGTGCCAGCAGTATTTGGTTGTCTGAAGGCTACACCTTC
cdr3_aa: CASSIWLSEGYTF

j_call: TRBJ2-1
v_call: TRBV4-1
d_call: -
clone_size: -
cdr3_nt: TGCGCCAGCAGCCAAGATTCAGCCAATGAGCAGTTCTTC
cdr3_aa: CASSQDSANEQFF

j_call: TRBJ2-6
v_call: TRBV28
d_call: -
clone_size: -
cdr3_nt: TGTGCCAGCAGGGACTTAACTGGGGCCAACGTCCTGACTTTC
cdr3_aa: CASRDLTGANVLTF

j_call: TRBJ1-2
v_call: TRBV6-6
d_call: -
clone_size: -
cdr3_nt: TGTGCCAGCAGTCAAAGGGGACCGGCGCAGGGTAACTATGGCTACACCTTC
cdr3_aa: CASSQRGPAQGNYGYTF

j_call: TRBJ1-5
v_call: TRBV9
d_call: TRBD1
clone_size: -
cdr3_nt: TGTGCCAGCAGCCGAGACTCGACAGGGGCGATCAATCAGCCCCAGCATTTT
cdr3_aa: CASSRDSTGAINQPQHF

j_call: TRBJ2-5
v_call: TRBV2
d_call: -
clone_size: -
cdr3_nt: TGTGCCAGCAGGCAGGGAGAAGAGACCCAGTACTTC
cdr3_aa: CASRQGEETQYF

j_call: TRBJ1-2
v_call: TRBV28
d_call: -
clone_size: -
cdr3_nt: TGTGCCAGCGGGTCACCCCTCTCTGGCTACACCTTC
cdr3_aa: CASGSPLSGYTF

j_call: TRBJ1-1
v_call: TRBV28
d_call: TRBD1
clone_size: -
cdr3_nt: TGTGCCAGCAGCCCAGGGGGCGGAGTAGACACTGAAGCTTTCTTT
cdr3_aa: CASSPGGGVDTEAFF

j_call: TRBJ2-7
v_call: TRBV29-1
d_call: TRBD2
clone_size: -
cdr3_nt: TGCAGCGTTGAAGTAGCGGGAGGGGGGGACGAGCAGTACTTC
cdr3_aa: CSVEVAGGGDEQYF

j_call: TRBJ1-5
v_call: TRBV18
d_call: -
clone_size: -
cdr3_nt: TGTGCCAGCTCACCTCTGGGAGAGCAGCCCCAGCATTTT
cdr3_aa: CASSPLGEQPQHF

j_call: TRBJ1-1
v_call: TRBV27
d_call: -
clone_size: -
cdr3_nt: TGTGCCAGCAGTTTATCTAGGTTGTTGAACACTGAAGCTTTCTTT
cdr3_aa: CASSLSRLLNTEAFF

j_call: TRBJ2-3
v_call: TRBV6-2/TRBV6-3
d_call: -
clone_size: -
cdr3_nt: TGTGCCAGCAGCCTCCACAACACAGATACGCAGTATTTT
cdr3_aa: CASSLHNTDTQYF

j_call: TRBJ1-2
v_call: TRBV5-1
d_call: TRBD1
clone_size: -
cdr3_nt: TGCGCCAGCAGACCAGCACCGGGACAGATTAACTATGGCTACACCTTC
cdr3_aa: CASRPAPGQINYGYTF

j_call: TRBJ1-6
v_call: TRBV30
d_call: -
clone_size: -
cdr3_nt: TGTGCCTGCCGAAGGGTTCCCAGGAATTCACCCCTCCACTTT
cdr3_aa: CACRRVPRNSPLHF

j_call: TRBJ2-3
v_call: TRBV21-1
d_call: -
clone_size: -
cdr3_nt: TGTGCCAGCAACAAGTCGACAGGGGTCATCACTACGCAGTATTTT
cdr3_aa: CASNKSTGVITTQYF

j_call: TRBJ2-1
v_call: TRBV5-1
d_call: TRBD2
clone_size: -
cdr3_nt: TGCGCCAGCAGCTTCGCAATAGCGGGAGGCGATGAGCAGTTCTTC
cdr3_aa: CASSFAIAGGDEQFF

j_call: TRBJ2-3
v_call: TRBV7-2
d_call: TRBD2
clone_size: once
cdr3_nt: TGTGCCAGCAGCTTAGTTTCTAGCGGGAGTGCAGATACGCAGTATTTT
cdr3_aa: CASSLVSSGSADTQYF

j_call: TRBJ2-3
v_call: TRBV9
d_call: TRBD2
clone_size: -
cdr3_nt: TGTGCCAGCAGCGCCCTAGCGGGGGAGAGGAGCACAGATACGCAGTATTTT
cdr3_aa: CASSALAGERSTDTQYF